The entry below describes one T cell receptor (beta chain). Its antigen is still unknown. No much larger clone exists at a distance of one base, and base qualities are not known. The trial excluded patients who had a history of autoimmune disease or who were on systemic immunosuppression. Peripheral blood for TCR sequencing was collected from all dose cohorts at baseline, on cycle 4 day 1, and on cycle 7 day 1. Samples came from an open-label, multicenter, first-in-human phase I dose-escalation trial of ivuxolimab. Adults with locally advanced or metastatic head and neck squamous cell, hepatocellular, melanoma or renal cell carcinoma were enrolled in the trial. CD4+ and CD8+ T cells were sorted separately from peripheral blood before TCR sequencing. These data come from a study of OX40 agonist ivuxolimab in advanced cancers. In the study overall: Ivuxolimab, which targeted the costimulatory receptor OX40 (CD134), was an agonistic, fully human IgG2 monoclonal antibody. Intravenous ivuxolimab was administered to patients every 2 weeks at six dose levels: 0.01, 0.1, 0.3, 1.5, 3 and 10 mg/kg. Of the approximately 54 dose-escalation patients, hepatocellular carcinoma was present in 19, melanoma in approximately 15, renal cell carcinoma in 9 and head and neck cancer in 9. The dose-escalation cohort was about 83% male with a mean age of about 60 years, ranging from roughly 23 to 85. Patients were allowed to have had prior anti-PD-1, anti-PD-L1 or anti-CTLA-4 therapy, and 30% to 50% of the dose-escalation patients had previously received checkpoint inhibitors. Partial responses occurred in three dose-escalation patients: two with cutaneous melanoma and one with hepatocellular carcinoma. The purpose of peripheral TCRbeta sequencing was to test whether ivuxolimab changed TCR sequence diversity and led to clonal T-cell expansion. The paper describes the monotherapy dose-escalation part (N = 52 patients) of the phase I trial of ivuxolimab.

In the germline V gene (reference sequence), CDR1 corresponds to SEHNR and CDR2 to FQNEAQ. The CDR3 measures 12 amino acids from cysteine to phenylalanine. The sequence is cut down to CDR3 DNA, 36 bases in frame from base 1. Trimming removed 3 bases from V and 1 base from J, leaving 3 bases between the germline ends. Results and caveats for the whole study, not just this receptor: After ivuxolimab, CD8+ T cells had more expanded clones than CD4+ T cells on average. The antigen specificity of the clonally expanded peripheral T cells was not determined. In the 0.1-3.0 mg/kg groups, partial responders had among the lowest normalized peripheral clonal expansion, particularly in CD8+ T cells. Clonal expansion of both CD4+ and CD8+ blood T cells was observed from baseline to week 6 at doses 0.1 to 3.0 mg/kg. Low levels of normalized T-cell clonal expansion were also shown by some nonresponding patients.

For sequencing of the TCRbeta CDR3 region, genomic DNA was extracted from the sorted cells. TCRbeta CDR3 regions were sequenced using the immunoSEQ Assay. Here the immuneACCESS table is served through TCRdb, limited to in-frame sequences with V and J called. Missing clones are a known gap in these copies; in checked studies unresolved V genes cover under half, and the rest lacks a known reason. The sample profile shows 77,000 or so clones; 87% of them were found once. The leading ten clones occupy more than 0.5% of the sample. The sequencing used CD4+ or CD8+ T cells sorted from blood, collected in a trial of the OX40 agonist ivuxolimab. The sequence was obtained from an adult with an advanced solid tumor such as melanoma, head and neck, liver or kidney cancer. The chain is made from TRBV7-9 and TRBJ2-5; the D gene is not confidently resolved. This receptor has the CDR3 CASSFAQETQYF. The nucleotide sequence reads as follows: TGTGCCAGCAGCTTTGCCCAAGAGACCCAGTACTTC.